This T cell receptor (beta chain) was retrieved from a study of T-cell reconstitution after alpha-beta-depleted transplantation in children. The study, taken as a whole, reports: Where alpha-beta T cells came from about two months after transplant was reportedly several hundred expanded graft clones. Certain patients had high TCRbeta diversity at day 60, and it came from recipient T cells and thymic progenitors that survived.

This clonotype was seen a handful of times. Antigen unknown. The CDR3 contains 14 residues. V lost 3 bases to trimming and J lost 2 bases, with 10 bases between them. The TCRbeta library incorporated unique molecular identifiers. TCRdb used MiXCR to reprocess the PCR reads, holding one entry per CDR3 protein. The sample has hundreds of thousands of distinct CDR3 sequences; about 23% are singletons. The gene calls are TRBV12-3 or TRBV12-4 and TRBJ2-5; D call uncertain. Sample: PBMCs, mostly from graft donor cells, taken 360 days after TCRalphabeta/CD19-depleted stem cell transplant. This TCR came from a boy under two years old who had a stem cell transplant for acute myeloid leukemia, so the T cells may come from the graft donor. The chain's CDR3 is CASSLFSTQETQYF. CDR3 nucleotide sequence: TGTGCCAGCAGTTTGTTTTCCACACAAGAGACCCAGTACTTC.